These 8 T cell receptor beta chains were all obtained from the same sample, sequenced in a study of T cell responses to AZD1222 COVID-19 vaccine. Using immunoSEQ multiplex PCR, the repertoire was profiled, and TCRdb retains in-frame clones only, with some absent. There are around 110,000 clones in the sample; approximately 84% occur only once, and roughly 7.4% lies in the top ten. The sample in question was peripheral blood, obtained on day 0 of AZD1222 vaccination. Every receptor here comes from an adult in good health.

This clone was picked up a small number of times. The J gene is TRBJ1-6, the V gene TRBV5-6; D is ambiguous. Trimming removed 5 bases from V and 9 bases from J, with 15 bases in between. CDR1 is SGHDT, CDR2 YYEEEE, per germline. The CDR3 sequence is 14 residues long. The CDR3 nucleotides are TGTGCCAGCAGACGCGCCTCCATAATTTCACCCCTCCACTTT. This encodes CASRRASIISPLHF.

In this sample, this clone turned up a few times. The V call is TRBV9, the J call TRBJ1-1; no clear D gene. The CDR3 length is 13 residues. Deletions cut 4 bases from V and 1 base from J, with 8 bases between. In germline, CDR1 is SGDLS, CDR2 YYNGEE. The chain's CDR3 is CASSPWKNTEAFF. The DNA for the CDR3 is TGTGCCAGCAGCCCATGGAAGAACACTGAAGCTTTCTTT.

This chain links TRBV7-2 with TRBJ2-3, with D unclear. Trimming cost V 5 bases and J 6 bases, with 9 bases left between them. The CDR3 is 12 residues long. Germline V CDR1 and CDR2: SGHTA, FQGNSA. CDR3 in amino acids: CASSRSRDTQYF. The CDR3 DNA reads TGTGCCAGCAGCCGATCAAGGGATACGCAGTATTTT.

The chain links TRBV7-3 to TRBJ2-1; 12 bases match TRBD2. Germline V gene lookup returns CDR1 SGHTA and CDR2 FQGTGA. Trimming took 8 bases from V and 7 from J; bases not matched to a gene: 3. The CDR3 runs 13 residues. The CDR3 loop reads CASSSGRGNEQFF. CDR3 bases: TGTGCCAGCTCTAGCGGGAGGGGGAATGAGCAGTTCTTC.

The genes are TRBV7-9 and TRBJ1-1; 8 bases line up with TRBD1. From germline, CDR1 is SEHNR and CDR2 FQNEAQ (reference sequence). V shed 2 bases, J shed 5 bases, and the junction held 1 base outside the gene matches. CDR3 length equals 13 residues. CDR3 protein: CASSLTGGTEAFF. In DNA, the CDR3 is TGTGCCAGCAGCTTAACAGGGGGGACTGAAGCTTTCTTT.

V gene TRBV6-5 combines with J gene TRBJ2-7, with 9 bases that match TRBD2. Germline CDR1 MNHEY, CDR2 SVGAGI. The V gene end was trimmed by 6 bases and the J gene end by 6 bases; junction bases not matched to a gene: 6. The CDR3 loop spans 13 amino acids. CDR3 nucleotide sequence: TGTGCCAGCAGCCGACTAGCGGAACGCGAGCAGTACTTC. It translates to CASSRLAEREQYF.

The V call is TRBV7-2, the J call TRBJ2-5; D is uncertain. Trimming pared 2 bases from V and 0 bases from J, leaving 10 bases between. The CDR3 has 15 amino acids. The germline CDR1 and CDR2 sequences are SGHTA and FQGNSA. The CDR3 DNA follows: TGTGCCAGCAGCTTAATGGCTGTGTACCAAGAGACCCAGTACTTC. Translation: CASSLMAVYQETQYF.

The rearrangement uses TRBV5-1 and TRBJ1-6, with a tentative D call TRBD1 (5 bases). The V end was cut by 2 bases, the J end by 14 bases, with 14 bases between. CDR3 length: 13 residues. Germline CDR1 is SGHRS and CDR2 is YFSETQ. This CDR3 reads CASSLAGLETLHF. CDR3 nucleotides: TGCGCCAGCAGCTTAGCGGGGCTTGAAACCCTCCACTTT.